What follows is one T cell receptor (beta chain) and its context. Here immunoSEQ multiplex PCR was the method, and the copy in TCRdb shows in-frame clones only, minus some. Here the sample spans about 150,000 clones, around nine tenths being singletons. These data come from a study of cytomegalovirus exposure and HLA in healthy donors. Trimming pared 3 bases from V and 0 bases from J, leaving 15 bases between. This CDR3 region has 16 residues. Germline V CDR1 and CDR2: MGHDK, SYGVNS. The sequence was obtained from a man aged 18 to 30 in good health and CMV-seropositive. Sequences were obtained from PBMCs. The V call is TRBV25-1, the J call TRBJ2-7; D might be TRBD2 (6 bases). In DNA, the CDR3 is TGTGCCAGCAGTGACGCTAGCGCGGGGCGCTCCTACGAGCAGTACTTC. Protein product: CASSDASAGRSYEQYF.